A single sample is the source of the 20 T cell receptor beta chains below, sequenced in a study of Graves' ophthalmopathy and Graves' hyperthyroidism. Researchers took RNA transcripts and amplified TCR beta CDR3 regions from them. HTBI primers were employed in first-round RT-PCR, then a second-round multiplex PCR followed. One entry per CDR3 protein, called by TCRdb with MiXCR from the multiplex PCR reads. The data show about 340,000 distinct CDR3 sequences, with about a sixth seen just once and over 9% held by the top ten. Sequencing was done on a sample of peripheral blood. The receptors were sampled from an adult man with Graves' ophthalmopathy.

There are many counts of this clonotype. This chain uses TRBV6-1 with TRBJ1-3; 8 bases map to TRBD1. The CDR3 is 19 residues long. Germline V gene sequence: CDR1 MNHNS, CDR2 SASEGT. Germline trimming cut 4 bases from V and 0 bases from J; bases unmatched to any gene: 14. In DNA form, the CDR3 reads TGTGCCAGCAGTGGAGGAGGACAGGGCGTCTATCGCTCTGGAAACACCATATATTTT. Translating gives CASSGGGQGVYRSGNTIYF.

In its sample, this clonotype was seen many times. The chain joins TRBV9 to TRBJ2-5, with D perhaps TRBD2 (5 bases). Per the germline V gene, CDR1 is SGDLS and CDR2 is YYNGEE. The V end lost 0 bases, the J end lost 2 bases, and 17 bases lay between the germline ends. This CDR3 is 17 amino acids long. CDR3 protein: CASSVASSGILQETQYF. CDR3 sequence (DNA): TGTGCCAGCAGCGTAGCATCCAGCGGAATACTTCAAGAGACCCAGTACTTC.

This clonotype was recorded many times. The rearrangement joins TRBV30 to TRBJ1-1; D perhaps matches TRBD1 (6 bases). Trimming removed 3 bases from V and 10 bases from J, with 21 bases in between. The CDR3 consists of 14 residues. CDR1 is GTSNPN, CDR2 SVGIG, per germline (reference sequence). The CDR3 loop reads CAWRVGKGGGGAFF. The CDR3 bases are TGTGCCTGGAGAGTAGGGAAGGGAGGAGGGGGAGCTTTCTTT.

The sample holds many counts of this clonotype. The rearrangement links TRBV11-2 to TRBJ1-5, with D possibly matching TRBD1 (5 bases). V was trimmed by 5 bases and J by 0 bases, leaving 14 bases between them. This CDR3 has 16 amino acids. Germline V gene lookup returns CDR1 SGHAT and CDR2 FQNNGV. CDR3 residues: CASSAPRGFSNQPQHF. The CDR3 DNA reads TGTGCCAGCAGCGCACCTCGGGGGTTTAGCAATCAGCCCCAGCATTTT.

Many counts were recorded for this clonotype. J is TRBJ1-1 and V is TRBV30; D is undetermined. The ends were cut back, 3 bases at V and 0 bases at J, with 5 bases in the middle. The CDR3 is made up of 12 amino acids. Germline values: CDR1 GTSNPN, CDR2 SVGIG (reference sequence). The CDR3 DNA reads TGTGCCTGGAGACAGATGAACACTGAAGCTTTCTTT. Protein product: CAWRQMNTEAFF. Filled out from reference TRBV30 and TRBJ1-1, the complete variable domain reads SQTIHQWPATLVQPVGSPLSLECTVEGTSNPNLYWYRQAAGRGLQLLFYSVGIGQISSEVPQNLSASRPQDRQFILSSKKLLLSDSGFYLCAWRQMNTEAFFGQGTRLTVV.

This clonotype was recorded many times. This chain uses TRBV20-1 with TRBJ2-5; 11 nucleotides agree with TRBD2. CDR1 and CDR2 (germline): DFQATT, SNEGSKA (reference sequence). V dropped 5 bases and J dropped 4; count of bases not matched to a gene: 3. The CDR3 length is 13 residues. The CDR3 loop reads CSARTSGLETQYF. The CDR3 nucleotides are TGCAGTGCTCGGACTAGCGGGCTAGAGACCCAGTACTTC.

This clonotype was counted ten times or more. The rearrangement uses TRBV30 and TRBJ1-2, with D possibly matching TRBD1 (5 bases). CDR1 and CDR2 from the germline V gene are GTSNPN and SVGIG (reference sequence). V lost 2 bases to trimming and J lost 0 bases, with 10 bases between them. The CDR3 is 14 amino acids. CDR3 sequence: CAWSFDRANYGYTF. In DNA form, the CDR3 reads TGTGCCTGGAGTTTCGACAGAGCTAACTATGGCTACACCTTC.

This clonotype has at least ten counts. The CDR3 sequence is CASSLAGFYGYTF. CDR3 bases: TGTGCCAGCAGTCTAGCCGGATTCTATGGCTACACCTTC. This chain links TRBV11-2 with TRBJ1-2; D not resolved. Germline lookup yields CDR1 SGHAT and CDR2 FQNNGV. The CDR3 covers 13 residues. V was clipped by 6 bases and J by 4 bases, with 12 bases between them.

This clonotype was seen ten or more times. J is TRBJ2-2 and V is TRBV5-1; the D gene is possibly TRBD1 (5 bases). The CDR3 runs 15 residues. V gave up 2 bases and J gave up 7 bases, with 15 bases separating them. CDR1 SGHRS and CDR2 YFSETQ come from the germline V gene. The CDR3 bases are TGCGCCAGCAGCTTAGACGGAAGACAGATCGGGGAGCTGTTTTTT. This gives the protein CASSLDGRQIGELFF.

In its sample, this clonotype was seen many times. The chain uses TRBV7-9 and TRBJ1-1; weak D call: TRBD1 (5 bases). There are 14 residues in the CDR3. The germline CDR1 and CDR2 sequences are SEHNR and FQNEAQ (reference sequence). V was pared by 5 bases and J by 1 base, with 11 bases between. CDR3 amino acids: CASSAGTQNTEAFF. In DNA form, the CDR3 reads TGTGCCAGCAGCGCCGGGACCCAGAACACTGAAGCTTTCTTT.

This clonotype was seen many times. The rearrangement links TRBV28 to TRBJ1-1; possibly TRBD1 for D (6 bases). The V gene's germline CDR1 is MDHEN and CDR2 SYDVKM. The CDR3 has 16 residues. Trimming stripped 3 bases from V and 0 bases from J, with 14 bases between. CDR3: CASSFSLGGVNTEAFF. The CDR3, as DNA: TGTGCCAGCAGTTTTTCGCTGGGGGGCGTGAACACTGAAGCTTTCTTT.

This clonotype has a count of ten or more. The chain employs TRBV11-1 and TRBJ1-2; 8 bases are a match to TRBD1. CDR1 and CDR2 (germline): SGHAT, FQDESV (reference sequence). This CDR3 has 18 residues. The J segment lost 2 bases and the V segment lost 1 base, leaving 12 bases of the junction unmatched. This chain's CDR3 is CASSLVGQGARRNYGYTF. In DNA, the CDR3 is TGTGCCAGCAGCTTAGTTGGGCAGGGGGCGCGCCGGAACTATGGCTACACCTTC.

This sequence joins TRBV6-5 and TRBJ1-3, with 8 bases that match TRBD1. Germline lookup yields CDR1 MNHEY and CDR2 SVGAGI. The CDR3 runs 14 residues. Trimming at V came to 4 bases and at J to 8 bases, leaving 7 bases not matched to a gene. The CDR3, as DNA: TGTGCCAGCAGTTCCGGGACAGGTCTACACACCATATATTTT. This codes for CASSSGTGLHTIYF.

The chain is built from TRBV6-4 and TRBJ2-7; TRBD1 might be the D (6 bases). Between the trimmed V and J ends, which lost 6 bases and 5 bases, there was a span of 17 bases. The CDR3 sequence is 14 residues long. Germline CDR1 MRHNA, CDR2 SNTAGT. The CDR3 DNA follows: TGTGCCAGCAGCGCGCAGCTGGGGGCGGACGAGCAGTACTTC. Protein sequence: CASSAQLGADEQYF.

The V and J genes are TRBV7-2 and TRBJ1-2, with D hard to call. The germline CDR1 and CDR2 sequences are SGHTA and FQGNSA. With 2 bases removed from V and 1 base from J, the gap between germline ends came to 11 bases. The CDR3 is 15 residues long. The CDR3 loop reads CASSLNVWDNYGYTF. CDR3 DNA: TGTGCCAGCAGCTTAAACGTTTGGGATAACTATGGCTACACCTTC.

At least ten counts were recorded for this clonotype. The CDR3 region has the DNA TGCAGTGTTGCAAGAGGACTAGGGAGCAATCAGCCCCAGCATTTT. Translation: CSVARGLGSNQPQHF. This sequence joins TRBV20-1 and TRBJ1-5; D remains unclear. The CDR3 is 15 amino acids. Trimming removed 7 bases at V and 1 base at J, with 17 bases between. CDR1 and CDR2 (germline): DFQATT, SNEGSKA (reference sequence).

This clonotype was counted at least ten times. This chain joins TRBV6-2 or TRBV6-3 and TRBJ1-3, with TRBD1 matching over 8 bases. The CDR3 runs 18 residues. The germline CDR1 and CDR2 sequences are MNHEY and SVGEGT. The V gene end was trimmed by 2 bases and the J gene end by 4 bases; junction bases not matched to a gene: 13. The CDR3 nucleotides are TGTGCCAGCAGTTACCTCATAGAAAAACAGGGGGGCGGAAACACCATATATTTT. Translation gives CASSYLIEKQGGGNTIYF.

This clonotype was picked up a small number of times. This likely comes from a read error, as the CDR3 has no conserved phenylalanine or tryptophan at its end. The CDR3, as DNA: TGTGCCAGCTCACCACCCGAGGGTTTACCCGAGTACTCCTACGAGCAGTACCTC. This gives the protein CASSPPEGLPEYSYEQYL. The chain is built from TRBV18 and TRBJ2-7; D is possibly TRBD2 (5 bases). CDR1 is KGHSH, CDR2 LQKENI, per germline. There are 18 residues in the CDR3. With 0 bases removed from V and 0 bases from J, the gap between germline ends came to 18 bases.

V is TRBV6-5 and J is TRBJ1-5; tentative D call: TRBD1 (5 bases). The V gene lost 2 bases and the J gene lost 8 bases, with 10 bases spanning the gap. This CDR3 region has 13 residues. Germline V CDR1 and CDR2: MNHEY, SVGAGI. The CDR3 sequence: CASSYRGAEPQHF. CDR3 sequence (DNA): TGTGCCAGCAGTTACAGGGGCGCGGAGCCCCAGCATTTT.

V gene TRBV2 combines with J gene TRBJ2-2, with D perhaps TRBD1 (6 bases). The CDR3 is 14 residues long. Germline CDR1 and CDR2: SNHLY and FYNNEI. The germline V and J ends were trimmed by 6 bases and 1 base, with 9 bases remaining between them. This CDR3 is CASRPQGNTGELFF. The CDR3 DNA reads TGTGCCAGCAGGCCACAGGGGAACACCGGGGAGCTGTTTTTT.